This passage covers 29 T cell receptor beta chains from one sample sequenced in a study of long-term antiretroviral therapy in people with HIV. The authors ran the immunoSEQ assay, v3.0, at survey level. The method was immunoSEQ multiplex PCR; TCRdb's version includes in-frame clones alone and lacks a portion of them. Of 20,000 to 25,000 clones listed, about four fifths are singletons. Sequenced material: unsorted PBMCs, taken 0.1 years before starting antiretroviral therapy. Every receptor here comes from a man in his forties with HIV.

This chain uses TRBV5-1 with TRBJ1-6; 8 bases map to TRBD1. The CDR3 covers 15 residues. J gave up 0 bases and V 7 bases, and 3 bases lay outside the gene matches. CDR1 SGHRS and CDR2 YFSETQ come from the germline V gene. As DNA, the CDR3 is TGCGCCAGCGGACAGGGCAGCTCCTATAATTCACCCCTCCACTTT. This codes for CASGQGSSYNSPLHF.

The CDR3 here is CASSLGTGLGTDTQYF. Here the CDR3 DNA reads TGTGCCAGCAGTTTGGGGACAGGGTTGGGCACAGATACGCAGTATTTT. V usage is TRBV27 and J usage is TRBJ2-3, with 9 nucleotides matching TRBD1. The V gene end was trimmed by 3 bases and the J gene end by 1 base; junction bases not matched to a gene: 5. The germline gives CDR1 MNHEY, CDR2 SMNVEV (reference sequence). This CDR3 has 16 residues.

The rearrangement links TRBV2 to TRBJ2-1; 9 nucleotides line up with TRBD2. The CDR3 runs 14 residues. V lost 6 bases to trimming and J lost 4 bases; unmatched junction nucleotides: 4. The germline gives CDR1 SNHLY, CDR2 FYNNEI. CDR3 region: CASRGLALYNEQFF. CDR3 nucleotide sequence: TGTGCCAGCAGGGGACTAGCACTGTACAATGAGCAGTTCTTC.

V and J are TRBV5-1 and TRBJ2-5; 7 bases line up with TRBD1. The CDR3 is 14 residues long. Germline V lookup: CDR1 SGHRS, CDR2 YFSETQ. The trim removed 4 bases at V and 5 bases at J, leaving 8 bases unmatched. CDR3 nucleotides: TGCGCCAGCAGCCCGGGACAGTCGGCGGAGACCCAGTACTTC. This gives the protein CASSPGQSAETQYF.

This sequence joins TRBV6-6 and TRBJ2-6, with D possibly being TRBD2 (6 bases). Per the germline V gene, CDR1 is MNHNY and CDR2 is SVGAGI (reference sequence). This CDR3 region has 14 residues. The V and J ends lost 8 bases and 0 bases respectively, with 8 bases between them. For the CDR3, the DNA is TGTGCCAGCGGGGGGTTCTCTGGGGCCAACGTCCTGACTTTC. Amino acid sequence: CASGGFSGANVLTF.

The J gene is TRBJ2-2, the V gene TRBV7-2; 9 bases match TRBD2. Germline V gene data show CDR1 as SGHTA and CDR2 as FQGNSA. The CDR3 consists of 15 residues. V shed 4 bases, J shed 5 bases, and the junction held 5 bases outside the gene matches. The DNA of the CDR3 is TGTGCCAGCAGCTCCGCGGGGGGGCGGACCGGGGAGCTGTTTTTT. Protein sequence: CASSSAGGRTGELFF. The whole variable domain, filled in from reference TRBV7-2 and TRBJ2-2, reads GAGVSQSPSNKVTEKGKDVELRCDPISGHTALYWYRQSLGQGLEFLIYFQGNSAPDKSGLPSDRFSAERTGGSVSTLTIQRTQQEDSAVYLCASSSAGGRTGELFFGEGSRLTVL.

CDR3 nucleotides: TGCGCCAGCAGCCCCCCGGGACGTCTGAACACTGAAGCTTTCTTT. It specifies CASSPPGRLNTEAFF. This rearrangement joins TRBV5-1 to TRBJ1-1, with D possibly matching TRBD1 (5 bases). This CDR3 spans 15 amino acids. CDR1 SGHRS and CDR2 YFSETQ come from the germline V gene. V lost 4 bases and J lost 0, with 13 bases in between.

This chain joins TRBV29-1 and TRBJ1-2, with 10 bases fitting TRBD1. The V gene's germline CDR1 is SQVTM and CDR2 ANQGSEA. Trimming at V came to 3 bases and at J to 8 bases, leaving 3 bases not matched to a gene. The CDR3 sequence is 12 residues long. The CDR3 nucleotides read TGCAGCGTTGAGACAGGGGGCGGGGGCTACACCTTC. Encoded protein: CSVETGGGGYTF.

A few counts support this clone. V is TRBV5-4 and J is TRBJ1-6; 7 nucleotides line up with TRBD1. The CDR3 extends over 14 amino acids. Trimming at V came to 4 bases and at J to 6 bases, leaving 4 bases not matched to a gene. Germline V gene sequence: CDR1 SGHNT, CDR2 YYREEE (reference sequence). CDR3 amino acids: CASSPGQPNSPLHF. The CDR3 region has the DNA TGTGCCAGCAGCCCGGGACAGCCTAATTCACCCCTCCACTTT.

DNA for the CDR3: TGTGCCAGCAGCTTAAGGGCAGATGCAACTAATGAAAAACTGTTTTTT. It encodes CASSLRADATNEKLFF. This sequence joins TRBV11-2 and TRBJ1-4; D is unclear. Trimming stripped 2 bases from V and 0 bases from J, with 10 bases between. Germline CDR1 and CDR2: SGHAT and FQNNGV. The CDR3 loop spans 16 amino acids.

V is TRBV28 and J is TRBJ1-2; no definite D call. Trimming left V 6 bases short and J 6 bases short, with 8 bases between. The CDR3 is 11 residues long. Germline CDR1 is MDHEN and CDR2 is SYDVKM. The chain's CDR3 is CASSTSHGYTF. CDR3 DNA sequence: TGTGCCAGCAGCACGAGTCATGGCTACACCTTC.

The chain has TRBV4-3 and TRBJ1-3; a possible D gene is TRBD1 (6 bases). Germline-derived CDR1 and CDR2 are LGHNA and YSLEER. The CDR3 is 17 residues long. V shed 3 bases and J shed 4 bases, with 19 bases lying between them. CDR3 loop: CASSQSPGAQGGNTIYF. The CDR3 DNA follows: TGCGCCAGCAGCCAGTCTCCAGGGGCCCAGGGAGGAAACACCATATATTTT.

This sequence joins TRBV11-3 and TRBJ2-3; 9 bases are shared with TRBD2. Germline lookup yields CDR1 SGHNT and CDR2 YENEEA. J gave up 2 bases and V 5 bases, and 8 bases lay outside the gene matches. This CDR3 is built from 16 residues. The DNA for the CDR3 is TGTGCCAGCAGCCCCCGGCTAGCGGGATCCACAGATACGCAGTATTTT. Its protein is CASSPRLAGSTDTQYF.

For the CDR3, the DNA is TGCGCCAGCAGCCAAACTGATTCGGCTAGCGGGAGGGTAGGTGCCAAAAACATTCAGTACTTC. Protein product: CASSQTDSASGRVGAKNIQYF. V usage is TRBV4-3 and J usage is TRBJ2-4; 12 bases map to TRBD2. Germline CDR1 LGHNA, CDR2 YSLEER. The CDR3 is 21 residues long. V gave up 2 bases and J gave up 1 base; unmatched junction bases: 15.

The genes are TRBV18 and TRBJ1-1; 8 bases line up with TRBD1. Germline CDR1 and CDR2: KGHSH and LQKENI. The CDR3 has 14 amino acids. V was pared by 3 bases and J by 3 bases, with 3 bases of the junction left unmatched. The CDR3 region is CASSPSQGDTEAFF. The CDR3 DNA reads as TGTGCCAGCTCACCGTCACAGGGGGACACTGAAGCTTTCTTT.

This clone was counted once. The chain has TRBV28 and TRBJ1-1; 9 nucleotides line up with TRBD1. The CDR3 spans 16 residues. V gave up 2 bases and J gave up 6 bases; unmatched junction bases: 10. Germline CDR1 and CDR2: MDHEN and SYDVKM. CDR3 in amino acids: CASSLTGGAGRAEAFF. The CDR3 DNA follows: TGTGCCAGCAGTTTAACAGGGGGCGCGGGTAGGGCTGAAGCTTTCTTT.

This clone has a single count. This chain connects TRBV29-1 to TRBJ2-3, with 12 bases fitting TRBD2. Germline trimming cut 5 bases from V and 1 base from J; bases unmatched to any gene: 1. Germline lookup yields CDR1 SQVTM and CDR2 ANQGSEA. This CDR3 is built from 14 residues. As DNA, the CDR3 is TGCAGCGTTCGGACTAGCGGGGGCACAGATACGCAGTATTTT. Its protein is CSVRTSGGTDTQYF.

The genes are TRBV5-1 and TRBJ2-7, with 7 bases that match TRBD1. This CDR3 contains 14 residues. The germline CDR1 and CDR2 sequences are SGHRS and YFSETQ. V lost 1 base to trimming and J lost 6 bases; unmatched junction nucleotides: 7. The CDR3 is CASSLTGAPGEQYF. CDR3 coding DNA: TGCGCCAGCAGCTTGACAGGGGCCCCGGGCGAGCAGTACTTC. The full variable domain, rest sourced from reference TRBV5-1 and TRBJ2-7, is KAGVTQTPRYLIKTRGQQVTLSCSPISGHRSVSWYQQTPGQGLQFLFEYFSETQRNKGNFPGRFSGRQFSNSRSEMNVSTLELGDSALYLCASSLTGAPGEQYFGPGTRLTVT.

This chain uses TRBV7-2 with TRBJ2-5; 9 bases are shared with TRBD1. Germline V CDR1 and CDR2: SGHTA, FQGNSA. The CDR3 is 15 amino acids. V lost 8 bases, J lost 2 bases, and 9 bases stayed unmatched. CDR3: CASGAGTGTQETQYF. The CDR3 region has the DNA TGTGCCAGCGGAGCCGGGACAGGGACACAAGAGACCCAGTACTTC.

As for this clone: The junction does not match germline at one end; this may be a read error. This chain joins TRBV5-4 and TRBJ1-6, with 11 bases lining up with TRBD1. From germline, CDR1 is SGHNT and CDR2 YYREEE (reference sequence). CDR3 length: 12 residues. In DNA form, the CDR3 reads TGTGCCAGCAGCATAGGACAGGGGGCTTGGTACTTT. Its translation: CASSIGQGAWYF.

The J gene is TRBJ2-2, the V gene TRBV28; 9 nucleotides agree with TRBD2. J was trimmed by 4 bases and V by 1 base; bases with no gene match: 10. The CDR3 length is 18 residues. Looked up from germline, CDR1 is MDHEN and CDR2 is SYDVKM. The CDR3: CASSLLGSGSLSTGELFF. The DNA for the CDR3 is TGTGCCAGCAGTTTATTAGGTAGCGGGAGTTTAAGCACCGGGGAGCTGTTTTTT.

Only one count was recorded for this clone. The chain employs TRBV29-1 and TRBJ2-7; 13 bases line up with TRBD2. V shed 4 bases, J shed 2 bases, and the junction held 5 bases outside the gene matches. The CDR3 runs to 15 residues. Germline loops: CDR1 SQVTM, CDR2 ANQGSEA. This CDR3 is CSVGTSGSYAYEQYF. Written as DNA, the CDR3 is TGCAGCGTTGGGACTAGCGGGAGTTACGCCTACGAGCAGTACTTC.

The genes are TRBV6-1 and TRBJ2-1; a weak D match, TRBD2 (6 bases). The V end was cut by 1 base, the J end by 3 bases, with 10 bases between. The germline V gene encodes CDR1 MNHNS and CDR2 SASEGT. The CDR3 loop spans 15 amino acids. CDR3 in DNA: TGTGCCAGCAGTGAAGAGGCGGGGAGCTACAATGAGCAGTTCTTC. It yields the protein CASSEEAGSYNEQFF.

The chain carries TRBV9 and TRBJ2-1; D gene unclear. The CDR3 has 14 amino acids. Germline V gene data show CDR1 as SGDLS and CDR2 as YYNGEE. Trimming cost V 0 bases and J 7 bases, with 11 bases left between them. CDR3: CASSVATRWNEQFF. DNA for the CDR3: TGTGCCAGCAGCGTAGCTACCCGCTGGAATGAGCAGTTCTTC.

The CDR3 reads CAWSTRQPVQPQHF. As DNA, the CDR3 is TGTGCCTGGAGTACAAGGCAACCGGTCCAGCCCCAGCATTTT. The chain uses TRBV30 and TRBJ1-5; no reliable D call. V lost 2 bases and J lost 7, with 15 bases in between. The CDR3 is made up of 14 amino acids. The germline CDR1 and CDR2 sequences are GTSNPN and SVGIG (reference sequence).

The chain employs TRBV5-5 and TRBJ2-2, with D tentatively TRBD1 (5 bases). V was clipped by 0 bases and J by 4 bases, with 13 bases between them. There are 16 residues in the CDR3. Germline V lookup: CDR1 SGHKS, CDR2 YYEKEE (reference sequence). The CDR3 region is CASSLGLRGSTGELFF. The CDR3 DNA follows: TGTGCCAGCAGCTTGGGGCTTAGGGGCAGCACCGGGGAGCTGTTTTTT.

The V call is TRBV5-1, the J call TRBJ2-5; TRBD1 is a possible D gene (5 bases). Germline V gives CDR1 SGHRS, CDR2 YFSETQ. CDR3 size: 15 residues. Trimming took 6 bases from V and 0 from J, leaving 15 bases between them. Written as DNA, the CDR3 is TGCGCCAGCATCCTCCTTCCAGGGAACCAAGAGACCCAGTACTTC. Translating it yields CASILLPGNQETQYF.

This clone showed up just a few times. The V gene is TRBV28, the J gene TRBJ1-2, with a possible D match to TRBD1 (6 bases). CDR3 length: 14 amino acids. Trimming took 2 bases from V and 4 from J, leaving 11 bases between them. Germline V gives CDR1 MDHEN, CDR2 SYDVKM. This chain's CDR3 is CASSLGTTLYGYTF. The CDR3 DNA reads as TGTGCCAGCAGTTTAGGGACAACGCTCTATGGCTACACCTTC.

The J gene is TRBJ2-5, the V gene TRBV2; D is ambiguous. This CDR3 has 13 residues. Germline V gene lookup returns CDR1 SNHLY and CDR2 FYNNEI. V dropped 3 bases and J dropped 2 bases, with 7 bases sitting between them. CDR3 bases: TGTGCCAGCAGTGACGGCAATCAAGAGACCCAGTACTTC. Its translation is CASSDGNQETQYF.